Given below is one T cell receptor (beta chain) in context. The sample carries other DNA sequences with the same CDR3. Nashville, Tennessee was home to all donors, each a Caucasian adult. In unsorted samples, genomic DNA was obtained using 90 million or so PBMCs. Unsorted PBMC DNA was run through sequencing on ten immunoSEQ deep assay plates. Source study methods: Filtering of immunoSEQ junctional sequences could not match full-length read filtering. Repertoires were generated with immunoSEQ multiplex PCR, while TCRdb's copy carries only in-frame clones and drops some. The V and J calls and clone size were taken over from that table, and D and trimming were inferred from the DNA. The profile shows about 480,000 clones, over 60% of them singletons. The sample is drawn from a study of shared clonotypes between healthy human individuals. The CDR3 has 14 amino acids. CDR1 and CDR2 (germline): SGHTA, FQGNSA. V trimming: 5 bases; J trimming: 5 bases; junction bases outside the gene matches: 3.

The chain uses TRBV7-2 and TRBJ2-2; 9 bases are a match to TRBD2. Sequencing used PBMCs. This receptor was obtained from a woman in her 40s in good health. Some clones in this sample may be carry-over from other donors' samples. The CDR3 is CASSPTSGTGELFF. CDR3 bases: TGTGCCAGCAGCCCAACTAGCGGGACCGGGGAGCTGTTTTTT.